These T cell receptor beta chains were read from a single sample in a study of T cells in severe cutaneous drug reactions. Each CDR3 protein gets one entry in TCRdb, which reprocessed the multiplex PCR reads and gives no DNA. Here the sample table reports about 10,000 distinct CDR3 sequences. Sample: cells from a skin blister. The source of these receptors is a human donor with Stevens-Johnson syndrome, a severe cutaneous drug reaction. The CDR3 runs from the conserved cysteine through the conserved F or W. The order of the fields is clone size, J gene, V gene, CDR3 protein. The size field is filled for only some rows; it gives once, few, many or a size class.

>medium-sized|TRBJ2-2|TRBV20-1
CSAEAAAPNTGELFF
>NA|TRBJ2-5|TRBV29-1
CSVARRTATQETQYF
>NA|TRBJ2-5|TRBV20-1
CSARPGLAETQYF
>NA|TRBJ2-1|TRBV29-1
CSGKGVAYNEQFF
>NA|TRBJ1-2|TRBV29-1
CSVETGVLAYGYTF
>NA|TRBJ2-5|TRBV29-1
CSGRSLTGYGETQYF
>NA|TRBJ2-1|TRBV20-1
CSARGLAGGRSSYNEQFF
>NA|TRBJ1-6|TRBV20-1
CSARDRRKGQIRSYNSPLHF
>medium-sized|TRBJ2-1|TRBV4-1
CASSHGGFYNEQFF
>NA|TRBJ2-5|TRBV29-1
CSVRTSGKQTQYF
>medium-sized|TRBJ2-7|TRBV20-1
CSARPADAYEQYF
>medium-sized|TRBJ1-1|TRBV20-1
CSARDVAANTEAFF
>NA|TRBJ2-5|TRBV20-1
CSVIGQGETQYF
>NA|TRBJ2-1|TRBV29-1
CSVPRKGTRPFNEQFF
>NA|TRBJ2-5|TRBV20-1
CSAKTSGRTETQYF
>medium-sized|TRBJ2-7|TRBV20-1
CSARGLAGSEQYF
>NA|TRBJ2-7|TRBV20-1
CSAKNPHYEQYF
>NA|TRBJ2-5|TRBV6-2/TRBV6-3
CASSTPLEAGEETQYF
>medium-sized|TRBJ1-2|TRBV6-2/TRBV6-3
CASRPRGLSGYTF
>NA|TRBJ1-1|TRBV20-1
CSARDLRTGDTEAFF
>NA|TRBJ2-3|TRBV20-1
CSARDLLAGADTQYF
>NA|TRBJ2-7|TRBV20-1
CSARDRLAIIYEQYF
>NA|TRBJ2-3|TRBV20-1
CSALTSATPRGDTQYF